This TCR beta chain was sequenced for a study of cytomegalovirus exposure and HLA in healthy donors. General study results and limits: Rare sequences made up most TCRs, while some public TCRs were found in many donors. Subsequent analysis showed first-cohort TCR clusters tending to co-occur in approximately 120 validation repertoires. Among TCR beta chains, those listed as cytomegalovirus-associated numbered some 170.

Per germline, CDR1 MDHEN and CDR2 SYDVKM. The V end lost 0 bases, the J end lost 0 bases, and 9 bases lay between the germline ends. This CDR3 has 16 residues. With regard to this clone: What it binds is unknown.

Method: immunoSEQ multiplex PCR; TCRdb's copy keeps in-frame clones and lacks some. This table has 200,000 to 250,000 clones, over 80% appearing once. Sequences were obtained from PBMCs. The TCR sequence derives from a woman aged 18-30 years in good health and CMV-seronegative. The chain uses TRBV28 and TRBJ1-5, with unresolved D. CDR3 loop: CASSLWRESSNQPQHF. Here the CDR3 DNA reads TGTGCCAGCAGTTTATGGCGGGAGTCTAGCAATCAGCCCCAGCATTTT.